This entry is about one T cell receptor (beta chain). This entry comes from a study of T cell repertoires in ileal Crohn's disease. As for the study in general: Operated complications were stricturing disease (roughly 60%) and penetrating disease (approximately 39%).

The V gene's germline CDR1 is LNHNV and CDR2 YYDKDF (reference sequence). V was pared by 1 base and J by 6 bases, with 10 bases between. The CDR3 contains 13 residues. Stated time point: inflamed ileum from the surgical specimen. Included were adult ileal or ileocolonic Crohn's patients indicated for ileocolonic resection. TCRdb's copy holds only in-frame clones and misses some; the assay was immunoSEQ multiplex PCR. The data show about 16,000 clones, with 92% seen just once and about 7.4% held by the top ten. The specimen was ileal tissue. This clonotype was sampled from an adult with Crohn's disease. This chain connects TRBV15 to TRBJ2-7; D is unresolved. The CDR3 loop reads CATSRALSPEQYF. CDR3 bases: TGTGCCACCAGCAGAGCCCTGAGTCCCGAGCAGTACTTC.